This TCR beta chain was retrieved from a study of blood T cell repertoires in COVID-19. As for the study in general: The study drew acute and convalescent COVID-19 samples from the United States, Italy and Spain. Sources were T cells, B-cell-depleted T cells, or PBMCs; the material itself was cDNA or gDNA.

In the original analysis: The assay estimated nucleated cells by amplifying reference gene primers. Using immunoSEQ multiplex PCR, the repertoire was profiled, and TCRdb retains in-frame clones only, with some absent. V and J calls and clone size follow that table, whereas D and trimming were derived from the DNA. This sample yields under 450,000 clones, of which 88% are seen a single time; over 10% belongs to the top ten. The germline V and J ends were trimmed by 4 bases and 0 bases, with 12 bases remaining between them. The CDR3 has 16 amino acids. Germline-derived CDR1 and CDR2 are MGHRA and YSYEKL. The Seattle patients joined while their infection was active and were tracked longitudinally afterward.

The sequenced material came from peripheral blood. This receptor was identified in a woman in her forties or fifties with COVID-19, enrolled during active disease. The gene calls are TRBV4-1 and TRBJ1-4, with no clear D. This CDR3 is CASSPTERATNEKLFF. CDR3 nucleotides: TGCGCCAGCAGCCCCACCGAAAGAGCAACTAATGAAAAACTGTTTTTT.